This T cell receptor beta chain was found in a study of blood T cell repertoires in COVID-19. Some clones are missing from TCRdb's copy, which holds only in-frame ones; the method was immunoSEQ multiplex PCR. The sample consists of under 250,000 clones, around nine tenths of them appearing once. With V trimmed by 3 bases and J by 3 bases, 1 base remained unmatched. Germline V gene lookup returns CDR1 LNHDA and CDR2 SQIVND (reference sequence). This CDR3 comprises 13 residues. This chain links TRBV19 with TRBJ1-2; 7 bases are shared with TRBD1. The origin of this receptor is a woman aged 60-75 years with acute or convalescent COVID-19. Sequencing input: peripheral blood. The CDR3 reads CASSIGTDYGYTF. The CDR3 DNA reads TGTGCCAGTAGTATCGGGACAGACTATGGCTACACCTTC. The variable domain in full, completed from reference TRBV19 and TRBJ1-2, reads DGGITQSPKYLFRKEGQNVTLSCEQNLNHDAMYWYRQDPGQGLRLIYYSQIVNDFQKGDIAEGYSVSREKKESFPLTVTSAQKNPTAFYLCASSIGTDYGYTFGSGTRLTVV.